This record covers a single T cell receptor beta chain. Per the authors' pipeline: It was from reference gene primer amplification that nucleated cell counts were estimated. Clones were read by immunoSEQ multiplex PCR, and TCRdb kept only the in-frame ones, dropping some. V, J and clone size reflect that table, while D and trimming were determined from the DNA. Among roughly 68,000 clones listed, 88% were seen once. V lost 4 bases and J 6 bases, leaving 10 bases between the germline ends. The CDR3 has 13 residues. In germline, CDR1 is LGHNA, CDR2 YNFKEQ. This entry is derived from a study of blood T cell repertoires in COVID-19. Across the whole study: Specimens from acute and convalescent COVID-19 originated in the United States, Italy and Spain. T cells, B-cell-depleted T cells, or PBMCs provided the cDNA or gDNA that served as material.

A Seattle source enrolled patients during active infection and followed them longitudinally. The rearrangement joins TRBV4-2 to TRBJ2-1; TRBD2 might be the D (5 bases). The specimen was peripheral blood. This receptor was taken from a woman between 55 and 75 years old with COVID-19, enrolled during active disease. CDR3 sequence (DNA): TGTGCCAGCAGCCTCGCTCGGGGCAATGAGCAGTTCTTC. This encodes CASSLARGNEQFF.